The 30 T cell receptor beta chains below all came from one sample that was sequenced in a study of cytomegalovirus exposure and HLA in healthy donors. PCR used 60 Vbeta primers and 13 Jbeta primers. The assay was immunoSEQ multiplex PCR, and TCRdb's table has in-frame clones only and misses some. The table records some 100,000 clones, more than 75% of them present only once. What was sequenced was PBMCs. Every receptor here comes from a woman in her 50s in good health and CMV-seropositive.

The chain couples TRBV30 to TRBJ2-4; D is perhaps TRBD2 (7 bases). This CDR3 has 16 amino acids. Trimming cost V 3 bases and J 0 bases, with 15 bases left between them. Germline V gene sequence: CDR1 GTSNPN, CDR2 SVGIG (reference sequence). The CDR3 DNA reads TGTGCCTGGAGCCCCCGGGGAGGGGGAGCCAAAAACATTCAGTACTTC. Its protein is CAWSPRGGGAKNIQYF.

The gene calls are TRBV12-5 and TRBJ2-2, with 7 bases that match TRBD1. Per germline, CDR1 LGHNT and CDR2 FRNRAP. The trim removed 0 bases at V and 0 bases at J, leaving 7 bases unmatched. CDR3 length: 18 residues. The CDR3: CASGLVLTGTANTGELFF. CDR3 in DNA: TGTGCTAGTGGTTTGGTACTAACCGGGACAGCGAACACCGGGGAGCTGTTTTTT.

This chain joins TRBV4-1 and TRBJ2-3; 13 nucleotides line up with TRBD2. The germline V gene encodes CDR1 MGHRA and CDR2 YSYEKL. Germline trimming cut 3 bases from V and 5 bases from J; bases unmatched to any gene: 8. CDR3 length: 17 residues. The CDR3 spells CASSQPTSGRARDTQYF. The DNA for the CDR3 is TGCGCCAGCAGCCAGCCCACTAGCGGGAGGGCGAGAGATACGCAGTATTTT.

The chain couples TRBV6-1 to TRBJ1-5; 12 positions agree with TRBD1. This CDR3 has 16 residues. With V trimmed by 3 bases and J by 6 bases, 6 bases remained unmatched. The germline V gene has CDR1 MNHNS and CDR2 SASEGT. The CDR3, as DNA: TGTGCCAGCAGTGAGTTAGGGACAGGGGGCTTTCAGCCCCAGCATTTT. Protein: CASSELGTGGFQPQHF.

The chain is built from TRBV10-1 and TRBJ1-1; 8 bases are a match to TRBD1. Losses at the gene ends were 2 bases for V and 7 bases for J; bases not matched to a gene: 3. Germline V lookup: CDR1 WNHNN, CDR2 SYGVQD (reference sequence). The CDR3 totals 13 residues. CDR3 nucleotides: TGCGCCAGCAGTGAGCCAGGGACAGGTGAAGCTTTCTTT. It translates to CASSEPGTGEAFF.

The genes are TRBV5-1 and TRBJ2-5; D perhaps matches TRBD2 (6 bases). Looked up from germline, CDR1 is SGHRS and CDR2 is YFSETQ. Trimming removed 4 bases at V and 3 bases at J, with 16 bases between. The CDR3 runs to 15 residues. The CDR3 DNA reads TGCGCCAGCAGCCCCGGAGGAGGGTTTAAAGAGACCCAGTACTTC. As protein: CASSPGGGFKETQYF.

CDR3 amino acids: CASSPTLARNNEQFF. Here the CDR3 DNA reads TGCGCCAGCAGCCCCACCCTAGCGAGGAACAATGAGCAGTTCTTC. The chain is built from TRBV5-1 and TRBJ2-1; TRBD2 is a possible D gene (6 bases). This CDR3 region has 15 residues. Germline V CDR1 and CDR2: SGHRS, YFSETQ. V lost 4 bases and J 5 bases, leaving 16 bases between the germline ends.

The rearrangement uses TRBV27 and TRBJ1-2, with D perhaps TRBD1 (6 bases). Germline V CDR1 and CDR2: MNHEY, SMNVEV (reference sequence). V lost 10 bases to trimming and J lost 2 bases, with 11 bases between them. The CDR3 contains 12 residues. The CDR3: CATHDRNYGYTF. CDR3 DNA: TGTGCCACTCATGACAGGAACTATGGCTACACCTTC.

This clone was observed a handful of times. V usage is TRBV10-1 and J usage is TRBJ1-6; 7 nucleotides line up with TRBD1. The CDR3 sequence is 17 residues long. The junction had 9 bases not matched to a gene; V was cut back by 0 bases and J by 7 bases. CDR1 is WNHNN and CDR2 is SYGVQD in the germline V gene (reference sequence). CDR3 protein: CASSESISGQRNSPLHF. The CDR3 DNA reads TGCGCCAGCAGTGAGTCGATTTCGGGACAGCGGAATTCACCCCTCCACTTT.

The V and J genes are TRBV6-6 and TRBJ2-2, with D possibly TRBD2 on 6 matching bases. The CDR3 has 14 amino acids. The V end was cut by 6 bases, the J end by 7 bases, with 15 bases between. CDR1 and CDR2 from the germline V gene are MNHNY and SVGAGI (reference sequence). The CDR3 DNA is TGTGCCAGCAGCCCCCGACTAGAAGGCGGGGAGCTGTTTTTT. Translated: CASSPRLEGGELFF.

The CDR3 region is CASSSTGGYEQYF. CDR3 nucleotide sequence: TGTGCCAGCAGTTCCACGGGAGGGTACGAGCAGTACTTC. The chain is built from TRBV6-6 and TRBJ2-7; 8 nucleotides match TRBD2. The CDR3 sequence is 13 residues long. V lost 4 bases to trimming and J lost 4 bases; unmatched junction nucleotides: 3. CDR1 is MNHNY, CDR2 SVGAGI, per germline (reference sequence).

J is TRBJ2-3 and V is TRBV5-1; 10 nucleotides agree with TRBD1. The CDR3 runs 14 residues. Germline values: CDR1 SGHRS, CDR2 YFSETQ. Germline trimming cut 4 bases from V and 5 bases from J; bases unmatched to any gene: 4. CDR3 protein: CASSPGQGRDTQYF. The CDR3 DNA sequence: TGCGCCAGCAGCCCGGGACAGGGGCGAGATACGCAGTATTTT.

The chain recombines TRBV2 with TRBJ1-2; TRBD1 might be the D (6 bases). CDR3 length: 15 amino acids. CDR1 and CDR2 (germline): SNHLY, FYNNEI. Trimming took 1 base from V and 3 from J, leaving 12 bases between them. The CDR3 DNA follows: TGTGCCAGCAGTGAAGATGAGGGGGTCTACTATGGCTACACCTTC. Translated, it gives CASSEDEGVYYGYTF. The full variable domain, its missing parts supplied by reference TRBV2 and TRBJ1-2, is EPEVTQTPSHQVTQMGQEVILRCVPISNHLYFYWYRQILGQKVEFLVSFYNNEISEKSEIFDDQFSVERPDGSNFTLKIRSTKLEDSAMYFCASSEDEGVYYGYTFGSGTRLTVV.

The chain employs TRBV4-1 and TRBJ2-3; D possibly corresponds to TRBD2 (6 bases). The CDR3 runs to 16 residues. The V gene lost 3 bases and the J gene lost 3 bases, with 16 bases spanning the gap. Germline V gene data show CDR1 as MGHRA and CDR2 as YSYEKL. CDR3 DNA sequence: TGCGCCAGCAGCCAGACTACCCCGGGAGAGACAGATACGCAGTATTTT. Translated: CASSQTTPGETDTQYF.

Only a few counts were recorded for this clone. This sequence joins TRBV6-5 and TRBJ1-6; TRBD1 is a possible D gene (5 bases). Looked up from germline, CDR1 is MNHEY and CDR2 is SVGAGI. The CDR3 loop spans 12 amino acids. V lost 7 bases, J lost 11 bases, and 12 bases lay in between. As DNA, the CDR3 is TGTGCCAGCAAAAGGGGCTCTACACCCCTCCACTTT. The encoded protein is CASKRGSTPLHF.

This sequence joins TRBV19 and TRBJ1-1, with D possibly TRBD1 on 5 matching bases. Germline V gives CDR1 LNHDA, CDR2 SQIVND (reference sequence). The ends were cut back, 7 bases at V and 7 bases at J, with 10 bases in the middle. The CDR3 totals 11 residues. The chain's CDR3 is CASMGGREAFF. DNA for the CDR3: TGTGCCAGTATGGGGGGTCGTGAAGCTTTCTTT.

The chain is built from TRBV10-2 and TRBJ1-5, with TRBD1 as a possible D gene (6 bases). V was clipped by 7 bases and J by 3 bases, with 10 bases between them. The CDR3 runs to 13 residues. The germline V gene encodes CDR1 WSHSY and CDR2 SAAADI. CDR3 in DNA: TGCGCCAGCACACAGGGATCCAATCAGCCCCAGCATTTT. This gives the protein CASTQGSNQPQHF.

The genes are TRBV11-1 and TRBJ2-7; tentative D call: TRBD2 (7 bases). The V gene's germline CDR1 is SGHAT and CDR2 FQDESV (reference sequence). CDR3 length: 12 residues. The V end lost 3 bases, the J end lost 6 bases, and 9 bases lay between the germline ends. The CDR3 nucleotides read TGTGCCAGCAGCTTGAGGGGGGGCGAGCAGTACTTC. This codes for CASSLRGGEQYF.

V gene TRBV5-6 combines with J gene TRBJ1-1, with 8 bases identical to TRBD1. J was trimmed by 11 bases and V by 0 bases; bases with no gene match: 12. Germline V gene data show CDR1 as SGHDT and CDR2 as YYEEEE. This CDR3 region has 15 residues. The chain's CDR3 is CASSLGGQDYREAFF. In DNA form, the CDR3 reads TGTGCCAGCAGCTTGGGGGGACAGGACTACCGAGAGGCTTTCTTT.

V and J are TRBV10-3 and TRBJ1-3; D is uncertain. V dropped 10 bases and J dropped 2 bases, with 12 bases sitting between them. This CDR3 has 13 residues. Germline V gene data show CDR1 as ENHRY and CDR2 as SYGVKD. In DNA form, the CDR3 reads TGTGCCACCTTCGACTTACCTGGAAACACCATATATTTT. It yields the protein CATFDLPGNTIYF.

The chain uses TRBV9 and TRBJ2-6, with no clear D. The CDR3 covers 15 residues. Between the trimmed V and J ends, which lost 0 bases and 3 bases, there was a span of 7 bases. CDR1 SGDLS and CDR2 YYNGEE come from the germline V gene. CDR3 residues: CASSVGAFGANVLTF. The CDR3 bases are TGTGCCAGCAGCGTAGGGGCGTTTGGGGCCAACGTCCTGACTTTC.

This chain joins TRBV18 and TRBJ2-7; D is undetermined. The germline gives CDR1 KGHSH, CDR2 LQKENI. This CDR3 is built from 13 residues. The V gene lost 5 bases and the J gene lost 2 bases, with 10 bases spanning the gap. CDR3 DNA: TGTGCCAGCTCAGGAGTGGGTACCTACGAGCAGTACTTC. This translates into CASSGVGTYEQYF.

This CDR3 reads CASKGLRGQGDRYGYTF. Here the CDR3 DNA reads TGTGCCAGCAAAGGCCTCCGGGGACAGGGTGATCGATATGGCTACACCTTC. The chain employs TRBV2 and TRBJ1-2; TRBD1 aligns across 9 bases. The J segment lost 5 bases and the V segment lost 7 bases, leaving 17 bases of the junction unmatched. Per the germline V gene, CDR1 is SNHLY and CDR2 is FYNNEI. The CDR3 extends over 17 amino acids. Supplemented by reference TRBV2 and TRBJ1-2, the full variable domain reads EPEVTQTPSHQVTQMGQEVILRCVPISNHLYFYWYRQILGQKVEFLVSFYNNEISEKSEIFDDQFSVERPDGSNFTLKIRSTKLEDSAMYFCASKGLRGQGDRYGYTFGSGTRLTVV.

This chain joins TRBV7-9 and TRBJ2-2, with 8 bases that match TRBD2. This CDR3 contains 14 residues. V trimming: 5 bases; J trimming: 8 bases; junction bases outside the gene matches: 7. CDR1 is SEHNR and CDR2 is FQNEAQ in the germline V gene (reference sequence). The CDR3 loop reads CASSPRTSLGELFF. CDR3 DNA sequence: TGTGCCAGCAGCCCACGGACTAGCCTGGGGGAGCTGTTTTTT. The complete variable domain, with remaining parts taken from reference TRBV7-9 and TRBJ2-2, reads DTGVSQNPRHKITKRGQNVTFRCDPISEHNRLYWYRQTLGQGPEFLTYFQNEAQLEKSRLLSDRFSAERPKGSFSTLEIQRTEQGDSAMYLCASSPRTSLGELFFGEGSRLTVL.

The CDR3 bases are TGTGCCAGCAGTGCGACTAGCGGGATAGGGGAGACCCAGTACTTC. Encoded protein: CASSATSGIGETQYF. This rearrangement joins TRBV6-4 to TRBJ2-5; 11 bases agree with TRBD2. Germline loops: CDR1 MRHNA, CDR2 SNTAGT. J was trimmed by 5 bases and V by 4 bases; bases with no gene match: 6. This CDR3 spans 15 amino acids.

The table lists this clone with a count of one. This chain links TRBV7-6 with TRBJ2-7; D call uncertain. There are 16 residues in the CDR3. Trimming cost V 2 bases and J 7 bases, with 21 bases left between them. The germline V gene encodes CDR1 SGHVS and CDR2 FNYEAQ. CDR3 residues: CASSLQTLVTETEQYF. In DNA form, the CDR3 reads TGTGCCAGCAGCTTACAAACGTTAGTGACTGAGACGGAGCAGTACTTC. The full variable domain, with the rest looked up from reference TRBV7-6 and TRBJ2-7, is GAGVSQSPRYKVTKRGQDVALRCDPISGHVSLYWYRQALGQGPEFLTYFNYEAQQDKSGLPNDRFSAERPEGSISTLTIQRTEQRDSAMYRCASSLQTLVTETEQYFGPGTRLTVT.

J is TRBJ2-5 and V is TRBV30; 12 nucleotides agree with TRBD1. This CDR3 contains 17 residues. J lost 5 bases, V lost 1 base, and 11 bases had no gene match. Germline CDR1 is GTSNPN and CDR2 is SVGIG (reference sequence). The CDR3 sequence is CAWSGIGTGGAPETQYF. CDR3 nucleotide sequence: TGTGCCTGGAGTGGGATCGGGACAGGGGGCGCCCCCGAGACCCAGTACTTC.

Written as DNA, the CDR3 is TGTGCCAGCAGCCCCCGGACAGGAATGAACACTGAAGCTTTCTTT. Residues: CASSPRTGMNTEAFF. The J gene is TRBJ1-1, the V gene TRBV9; 7 bases are shared with TRBD1. The CDR3 is 15 amino acids. With V trimmed by 4 bases and J by 0 bases, 6 bases remained unmatched. The V gene's germline CDR1 is SGDLS and CDR2 YYNGEE.

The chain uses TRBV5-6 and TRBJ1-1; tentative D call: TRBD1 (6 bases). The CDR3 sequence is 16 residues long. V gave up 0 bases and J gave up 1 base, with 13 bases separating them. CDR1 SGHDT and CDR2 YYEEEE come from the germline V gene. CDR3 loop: CASSLGIGGANTEAFF. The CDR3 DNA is TGTGCCAGCAGCTTGGGAATAGGGGGGGCGAACACTGAAGCTTTCTTT.

CDR3 loop: CASSVDTGELFF. CDR3 in DNA: TGTGCCAGCAGCGTCGACACCGGGGAGCTGTTTTTT. This chain connects TRBV9 to TRBJ2-2; no clear D gene. Trimming removed 2 bases from V and 3 bases from J, with 2 bases in between. Germline V gene lookup returns CDR1 SGDLS and CDR2 YYNGEE. This CDR3 has 12 residues.